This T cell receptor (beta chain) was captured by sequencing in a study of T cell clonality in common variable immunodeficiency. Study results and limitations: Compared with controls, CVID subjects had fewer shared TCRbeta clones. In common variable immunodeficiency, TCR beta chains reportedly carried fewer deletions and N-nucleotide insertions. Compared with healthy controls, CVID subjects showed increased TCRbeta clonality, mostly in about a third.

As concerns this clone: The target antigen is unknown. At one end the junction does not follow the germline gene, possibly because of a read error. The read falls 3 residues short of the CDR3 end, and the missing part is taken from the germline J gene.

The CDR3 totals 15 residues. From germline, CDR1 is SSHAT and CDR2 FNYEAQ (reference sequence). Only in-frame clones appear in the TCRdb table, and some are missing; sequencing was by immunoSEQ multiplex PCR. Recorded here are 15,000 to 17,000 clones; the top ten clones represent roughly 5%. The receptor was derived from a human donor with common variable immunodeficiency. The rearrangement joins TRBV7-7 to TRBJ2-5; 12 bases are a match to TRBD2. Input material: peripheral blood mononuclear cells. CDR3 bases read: TGTGCTAGCAGCTTAGCCGGACTAGCGGGGGAGACC. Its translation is CASSLAGLAGET. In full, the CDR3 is CASSLAGLAGETQYF.